The subject of this entry is one T cell receptor (beta chain). This entry is derived from a study of blood T cell repertoires in COVID-19. Data came from immunoSEQ multiplex PCR; TCRdb stores just in-frame clones and leaves some out. The table records about 290,000 clones, under 90% of them present only once. The sequenced material came from peripheral blood. The TCR was taken from a woman under 40 with COVID-19, enrolled during active disease.

The CDR3 protein is CASSPGLESTDTQYF. In DNA form, the CDR3 reads TGTGCCAGCAGCCCGGGACTAGAGAGCACAGATACGCAGTATTTT. The chain links TRBV3-1 (or the pseudogene TRBV3-2) to TRBJ2-3; 8 nucleotides line up with TRBD2. CDR3 length: 15 amino acids. Germline CDR1 and CDR2: LGHDT and YNNKEL (reference sequence). Losses at the gene ends were 4 bases for V and 0 bases for J; bases not matched to a gene: 3.